This T cell receptor (beta chain) derives from a study of OX40 agonist ivuxolimab in advanced cancers. Germline CDR1 LNHDA, CDR2 SQIVND (reference sequence). The CDR3 loop spans 15 amino acids. V trimming: 1 base; J trimming: 5 bases; junction bases outside the gene matches: 6. Using immunoSEQ multiplex PCR, the repertoire was profiled, and TCRdb retains in-frame clones only, with some absent. In the table there are just under 75,000 clones, 92% of which are singletons. Sampled blood was obtained at baseline, cycle 4 day 1, and cycle 7 day 1. The receptor was derived from an adult with an advanced solid tumor such as melanoma, head and neck, liver or kidney cancer. This sequence joins TRBV19 and TRBJ2-7; TRBD2 aligns across 9 bases. The sample here was CD4+ or CD8+ T cells sorted from blood, taken in a trial of the OX40 agonist ivuxolimab. The CDR3 reads CASSIALAGTHEQYF. Written as DNA, the CDR3 is TGTGCCAGTAGTATAGCCCTAGCGGGAACCCACGAGCAGTACTTC.